This paragraph reports one TCR beta chain. The antigen is not known. Genomic DNA belonging to each subset was distributed in equal measure over several immunoSEQ plates. Replicate PCRs run on sorted subsets employed 200 ng DNA, some 33,000 T cell genomes. The protocol was immunoSEQ multiplex PCR, while the TCRdb copy is restricted to in-frame clones and leaves out a portion. The sample includes about 2.5 million clones, around 90% of them seen just once. This sample was included in a study of shared clonotypes between healthy human individuals. Study observations and caveats: The study generally estimated greater richness for naive than memory subsets.

The V gene's germline CDR1 is SGHAT and CDR2 FQNNGV. V lost 6 bases and J lost 4; bases outside the gene matches: 3. The CDR3 runs 15 residues. This sequence originates from a man aged 18 to 29 in good health. Some clones in this sample may be carry-over from other donors' samples. The sample taken for sequencing was naive CD4+ T cells from PBMCs. Subset: CD45RA+ positively selected. This sequence joins TRBV11-2 and TRBJ2-3; 14 bases match TRBD2. The CDR3 coding sequence is TGTGCCAGCAGGCGACTAGCGGGGGGGGCAGATACGCAGTATTTT. This encodes CASRRLAGGADTQYF.